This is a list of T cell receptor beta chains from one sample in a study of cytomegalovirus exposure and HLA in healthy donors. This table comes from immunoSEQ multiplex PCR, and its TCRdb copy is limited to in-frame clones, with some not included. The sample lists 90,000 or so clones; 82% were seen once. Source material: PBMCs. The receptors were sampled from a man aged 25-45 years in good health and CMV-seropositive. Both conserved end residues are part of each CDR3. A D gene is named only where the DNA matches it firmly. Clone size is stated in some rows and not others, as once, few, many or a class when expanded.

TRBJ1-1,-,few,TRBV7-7,TGTGCCAGCAGCTTTAGCCCCCCCCGGCCTGAAGCTTTCTTT,CASSFSPPRPEAFF
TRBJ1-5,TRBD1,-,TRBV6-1,TGTGCCAGCAGTGATCCACAGGGGGCGCGGACTAGCAATCAGCCCCAGCATTTT,CASSDPQGARTSNQPQHF
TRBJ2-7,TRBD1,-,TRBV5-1,TGCGCCAGCAGCTCGCCGGGACAGGGGACCTACGAGCAGTACTTC,CASSSPGQGTYEQYF
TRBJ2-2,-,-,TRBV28,TGTGCCAGCAGTTTATCTCCCCCGCCGGTGAACACCGGGGAGCTGTTTTTT,CASSLSPPPVNTGELFF
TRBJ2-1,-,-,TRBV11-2,TGTGCCAGCAGCTTGTCGGGATACGAGCAGTTCTTC,CASSLSGYEQFF
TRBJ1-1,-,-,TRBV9,TGTGCCAGCAGCGGTCCTGGAGGGCCAACTGAAGCTTTCTTT,CASSGPGGPTEAFF
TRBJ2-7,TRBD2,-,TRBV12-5,TGTGCTAGTGGTCTTTCTTCCAGCGGGATCGTCGAGCAGTACTTC,CASGLSSSGIVEQYF
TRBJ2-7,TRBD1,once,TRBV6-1,TGTGCCAGCCTAGACAGGGCCCCCTGGGAGCAGTACTTC,CASLDRAPWEQYF
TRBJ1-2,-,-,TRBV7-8,TGTGCCAGCAGCTTCGGACAGCTCTATGGCTACACCTTC,CASSFGQLYGYTF
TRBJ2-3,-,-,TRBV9,TGTGCCAGCAGCGGCAGACTCCTGGATTTT,CASSGRLLDF
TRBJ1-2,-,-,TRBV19,TGTGCCAGTAGTCCCCAGGTTTCCCTTGTCTATGGCTACACCTTC,CASSPQVSLVYGYTF
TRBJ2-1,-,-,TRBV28,TGTGCCAGCAATCGGGTCGACGGCAATGAGCAGTTCTTC,CASNRVDGNEQFF
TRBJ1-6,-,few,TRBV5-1,TGCGCCAGCAGCTTCACACAGGTCTCCATCAATTCACCCCTCCACTTT,CASSFTQVSINSPLHF
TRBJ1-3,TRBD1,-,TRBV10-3,TGTGCCATCAGTGAGGGACAGGCCAACTCTGGAAACACCATATATTTT,CAISEGQANSGNTIYF
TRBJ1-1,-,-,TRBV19,TGTGCCAGTACCATTGACCCAGGGAAAGAGAGGACTGAAGCTTTCTTT,CASTIDPGKERTEAFF
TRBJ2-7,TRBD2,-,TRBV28,TGTGCCAGCAGCCCTTCTCAACTAGCGGGAGTATCCTACGAGCAGTACTTC,CASSPSQLAGVSYEQYF
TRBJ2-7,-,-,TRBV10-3,TGTGCCATCAGTGAGGGTGGACTAGGGGGCTCCTACGAGCAGTACTTC,CAISEGGLGGSYEQYF
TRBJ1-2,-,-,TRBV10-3,TGTGCCAGCAGTAAGCCCACAGGGAACTATGGCTACACCTTC,CASSKPTGNYGYTF
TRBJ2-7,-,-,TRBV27,TGTGCCAGCAGTTTAAGGACAGCCTACGAGCAGTACTTC,CASSLRTAYEQYF
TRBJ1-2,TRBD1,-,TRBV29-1,TGCAGCGTCACCGGGACAGGGGTCTATGGCTACACCTTC,CSVTGTGVYGYTF
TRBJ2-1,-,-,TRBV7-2,TGTGCCAGCAGCTTAGGAGGGTCTGCCTACAATGAGCAGTTCTTC,CASSLGGSAYNEQFF
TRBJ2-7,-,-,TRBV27,TGTGCCAGCAGTCCATCTCCCCCTCATTACGAGCAGTACTTC,CASSPSPPHYEQYF
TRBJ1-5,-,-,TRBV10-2,TGCGCCACCGGGACTTATTATAGCAATCAGCCCCAGCATTTT,CATGTYYSNQPQHF
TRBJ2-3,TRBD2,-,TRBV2,TGCGCCAGCAGTGAACTCGGACTAGCACCAGATACGCAGTATTTT,CASSELGLAPDTQYF
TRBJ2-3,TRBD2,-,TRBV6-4,TGTGCCAGCAAAAGCGGGGGGGATGCAGATACGCAGTATTTT,CASKSGGDADTQYF
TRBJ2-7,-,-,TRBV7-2,TGTGCCAGCAGCCCCCCGGGTAGGGGTTCCTCTCCCTACGAGCAGTACTTC,CASSPPGRGSSPYEQYF
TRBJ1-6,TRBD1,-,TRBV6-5,TGTGCCAGCAGTTACCCCCCAGGGGGACATAATTCACCCCTCCACTTT,CASSYPPGGHNSPLHF
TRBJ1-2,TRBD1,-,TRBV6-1,TGTGCCAGCAGTGAGGGACAGGGTCGAGGCTATGGCTACACCTTC,CASSEGQGRGYGYTF
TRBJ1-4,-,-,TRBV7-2,TGTGCCAGCACCTTTGCGGCGGGGCCTAATGAAAAACTGTTTTTT,CASTFAAGPNEKLFF
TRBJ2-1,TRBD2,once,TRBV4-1,TGCGCCAGCAGCCTAGGCGGCGGGAGCTACAATGAGCAGTTCTTC,CASSLGGGSYNEQFF
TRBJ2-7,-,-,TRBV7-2,TGTGCCAGCAGGAACAGGGTCTCCTACGAGCAGTACTTC,CASRNRVSYEQYF
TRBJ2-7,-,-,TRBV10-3,TGTGCCATCAGTCCAACAGGGGGGGTTAACCCCTACGAGCAGTACTTC,CAISPTGGVNPYEQYF
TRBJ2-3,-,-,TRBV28,TGTGCCAGCAGTCGGTTAAGTAGTGCCACAGATACGCAGTATTTT,CASSRLSSATDTQYF
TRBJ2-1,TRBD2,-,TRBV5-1,TGCGCCAGCAGCTTGAGGGCGGGAGGGGTTTACAATGAGCAGTTCTTC,CASSLRAGGVYNEQFF
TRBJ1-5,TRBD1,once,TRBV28,TGTGCCAGCAGTCTCATCGACAGGGAGAGCAATCAGCCCCAGCATTTT,CASSLIDRESNQPQHF
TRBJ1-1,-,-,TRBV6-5,TGTGCCAGCAGCCCACAGTTTTCGAACACTGAAGCTTTCTTT,CASSPQFSNTEAFF
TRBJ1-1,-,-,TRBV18,TGTGCCAGCTCGCCCACGACAGGAATGAACACTGAAGCTTTCTTT,CASSPTTGMNTEAFF
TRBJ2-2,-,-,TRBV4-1,TGCGCCAGCAGCCAATTTCTAGCGCTTTATACCGGGGAGCTGTTTTTT,CASSQFLALYTGELFF
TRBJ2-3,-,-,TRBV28,TGTGCCAGCAGTCCTGTTAGAGGCACAGATACGCAGTATTTT,CASSPVRGTDTQYF
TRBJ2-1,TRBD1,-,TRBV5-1,TGCGCCAGCGTCACACAGGGGGGCTCCTACAATGAGCAGTTCTTC,CASVTQGGSYNEQFF
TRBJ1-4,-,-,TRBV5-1,TGCGCCAGCAGCTTGGCCAGGGGAAGGGGAGCTAATGAAAAACTGTTTTTT,CASSLARGRGANEKLFF
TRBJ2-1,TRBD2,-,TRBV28,TGTGCCAGCTGTCCTAGCGGGAGATCCTACAATGAGCAGTTCTTC,CASCPSGRSYNEQFF
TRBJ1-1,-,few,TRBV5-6,TGTGCCAGCAGCTTGGGACTCCAGAACACTGAAGCTTTCTTT,CASSLGLQNTEAFF
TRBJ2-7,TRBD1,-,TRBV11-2,TGTGCCAGCAGCTTAGATCCAGGGGGCGAGCAGTACTTC,CASSLDPGGEQYF
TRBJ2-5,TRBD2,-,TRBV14,TGTGCCAGCAGCCCTGGACTAGCGGGGGAGACCCAGTACTTC,CASSPGLAGETQYF
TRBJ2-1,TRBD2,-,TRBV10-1,TGCGCCAGCAGTGAGACTAGCGGAACCAACAATGAGCAGTTCTTC,CASSETSGTNNEQFF